This is a list of T cell receptor beta chains from one sample in a study of tumour-infiltrating T cells in Burkitt lymphoma. Using immunoSEQ multiplex PCR, the repertoire was profiled, and TCRdb retains in-frame clones only, with some absent. The table lists about 46,000 clones, around a third of them singletons. Sequences were obtained from tumor tissue. The receptors originated from a human donor with Burkitt lymphoma. The CDR3 runs from the conserved cysteine through the conserved F or W. The order of the fields is D gene, V gene, J gene, clone size, CDR3 protein, CDR3 DNA. D genes are given only for firm matches. Clone size is not always given. Where it is, it says once, few, many or a class for expanded clones.

D gene: NA
V gene: TRBV10-3
J gene: TRBJ1-1
clone size: NA
CDR3 protein: CAIPGENTEAFF
CDR3 DNA: TGTGCCATCCCCGGCGAGAACACTGAAGCTTTCTTT

D gene: TRBD1
V gene: TRBV7-9
J gene: TRBJ1-4
clone size: few
CDR3 protein: CASSPLGQGSEKLFF
CDR3 DNA: TGTGCCAGCAGCCCCCTGGGACAGGGTAGTGAAAAACTGTTTTTT

D gene: NA
V gene: TRBV4-3
J gene: TRBJ1-5
clone size: NA
CDR3 protein: CASSQFQHPNQPQHF
CDR3 DNA: TGCGCCAGCAGCCAATTTCAACATCCCAATCAGCCCCAGCATTTT

D gene: NA
V gene: TRBV10-3
J gene: TRBJ1-2
clone size: few
CDR3 protein: CAILGGVGNHGYTF
CDR3 DNA: TGTGCCATCCTGGGAGGGGTAGGGAATCATGGCTACACCTTC

D gene: TRBD2
V gene: TRBV4-1
J gene: TRBJ2-7
clone size: NA
CDR3 protein: CASSQGRTSGAYEQYF
CDR3 DNA: TGCGCCAGCAGCCAAGGTAGGACTAGCGGGGCCTACGAGCAGTACTTC

D gene: TRBD1
V gene: TRBV27
J gene: TRBJ2-7
clone size: few
CDR3 protein: CASSLRWGQGYYEQYF
CDR3 DNA: TGTGCCAGCAGTTTGCGGTGGGGACAGGGGTACTACGAGCAGTACTTC

D gene: NA
V gene: TRBV18
J gene: TRBJ1-1
clone size: NA
CDR3 protein: CASSPSVTSEAFF
CDR3 DNA: TGTGCCAGCTCACCCTCCGTTACGTCTGAAGCTTTCTTT

D gene: NA
V gene: TRBV6-1
J gene: TRBJ1-3
clone size: NA
CDR3 protein: CASSEVWGAHGNTIYF
CDR3 DNA: TGTGCCAGCAGTGAGGTCTGGGGGGCGCATGGAAACACCATATATTTT

D gene: NA
V gene: TRBV20-1
J gene: TRBJ1-2
clone size: few
CDR3 protein: CSGWTGDGYTF
CDR3 DNA: TGCAGTGGTTGGACTGGGGATGGCTACACCTTC

D gene: NA
V gene: TRBV25-1
J gene: TRBJ1-2
clone size: few
CDR3 protein: CASSEPRGGNYGYTF
CDR3 DNA: TGTGCCAGCAGTGAGCCCCGAGGGGGTAACTATGGCTACACCTTC

D gene: NA
V gene: TRBV11-2
J gene: TRBJ1-1
clone size: NA
CDR3 protein: CASSLSGTAFF
CDR3 DNA: TGTGCCAGCAGCTTAAGCGGGACGGCTTTCTTT

D gene: NA
V gene: TRBV30
J gene: TRBJ2-1
clone size: few
CDR3 protein: CAWSLVGLNEQFF
CDR3 DNA: TGTGCCTGGAGTTTGGTGGGCCTTAATGAGCAGTTCTTC

D gene: NA
V gene: TRBV25-1
J gene: TRBJ2-2
clone size: few
CDR3 protein: CASSRMAVTGELFF
CDR3 DNA: TGTGCCAGCAGTCGAATGGCCGTGACCGGGGAGCTGTTTTTT

D gene: NA
V gene: TRBV7-2
J gene: TRBJ2-6
clone size: few
CDR3 protein: CASSLAAGANVLTF
CDR3 DNA: TGTGCCAGCAGCTTAGCGGCTGGGGCCAACGTCCTGACTTTC

D gene: NA
V gene: TRBV18
J gene: TRBJ2-7
clone size: few
CDR3 protein: CASSEASYHPYEQYF
CDR3 DNA: TGTGCCAGCTCAGAAGCCAGCTACCACCCCTACGAGCAGTACTTC

D gene: NA
V gene: TRBV7-3
J gene: TRBJ2-3
clone size: NA
CDR3 protein: CASRASGRIPQYF
CDR3 DNA: TGTGCCAGCAGGGCGAGTGGACGGATTCCGCAGTATTTT

D gene: TRBD1
V gene: TRBV19
J gene: TRBJ1-5
clone size: few
CDR3 protein: CASSTGQALGQPQHF
CDR3 DNA: TGTGCCAGTAGTACCGGACAGGCTCTAGGGCAGCCCCAGCATTTT

D gene: NA
V gene: TRBV2
J gene: TRBJ1-1
clone size: NA
CDR3 protein: CASSESGSSEAFF
CDR3 DNA: TGTGCCAGCAGTGAATCAGGGTCTTCTGAAGCTTTCTTT

D gene: NA
V gene: TRBV7-9
J gene: TRBJ1-1
clone size: many
CDR3 protein: CASSLVTGRTTEAFF
CDR3 DNA: TGTGCCAGCAGCTTAGTAACAGGGCGGACCACTGAAGCTTTCTTT

D gene: NA
V gene: TRBV13
J gene: TRBJ2-7
clone size: few
CDR3 protein: CASSSRLSSYEQYF
CDR3 DNA: TGTGCCAGCAGTTCTCGACTGAGCTCCTACGAGCAGTACTTC

D gene: NA
V gene: TRBV4-2
J gene: TRBJ1-4
clone size: NA
CDR3 protein: CASSQEWEGRGEKLFF
CDR3 DNA: TGTGCCAGCAGCCAAGAATGGGAGGGGCGGGGTGAAAAACTGTTTTTT

D gene: NA
V gene: TRBV19
J gene: TRBJ2-2
clone size: NA
CDR3 protein: CASRGGLVKNTGELFF
CDR3 DNA: TGTGCCAGTCGTGGAGGGCTAGTGAAGAACACCGGGGAGCTGTTTTTT

D gene: TRBD1
V gene: TRBV28
J gene: TRBJ2-1
clone size: NA
CDR3 protein: CASGTGWVNEQFF
CDR3 DNA: TGTGCCAGCGGGACAGGGTGGGTCAATGAGCAGTTCTTC

D gene: NA
V gene: TRBV7-2
J gene: TRBJ2-7
clone size: few
CDR3 protein: CASSFQGTYEQYF
CDR3 DNA: TGTGCCAGCAGCTTTCAGGGCACCTACGAGCAGTACTTC

D gene: TRBD1
V gene: TRBV28
J gene: TRBJ1-6
clone size: NA
CDR3 protein: CASRGGGGDNSPLHF
CDR3 DNA: TGTGCCAGCAGGGGAGGGGGCGGGGATAATTCACCCCTCCACTTT

D gene: NA
V gene: TRBV5-4
J gene: TRBJ2-7
clone size: NA
CDR3 protein: CASSLEQGRNYEQYF
CDR3 DNA: TGTGCCAGCAGCTTGGAGCAGGGGCGCAACTACGAGCAGTACTTC

D gene: NA
V gene: TRBV18
J gene: TRBJ2-1
clone size: few
CDR3 protein: CASSPRGGGGEQFF
CDR3 DNA: TGTGCCAGCTCACCCCGGGGAGGTGGCGGTGAGCAGTTCTTC

D gene: NA
V gene: TRBV14
J gene: TRBJ2-5
clone size: NA
CDR3 protein: CASSPGNFVKTQYF
CDR3 DNA: TGTGCCAGCAGCCCCGGGAATTTTGTAAAGACCCAGTACTTC

D gene: NA
V gene: TRBV9
J gene: TRBJ2-3
clone size: NA
CDR3 protein: CASSVMPGGTDTQYF
CDR3 DNA: TGTGCCAGCAGCGTTATGCCGGGGGGCACAGATACGCAGTATTTT

D gene: NA
V gene: TRBV5-1
J gene: TRBJ1-2
clone size: NA
CDR3 protein: CASSQGSANYGYTF
CDR3 DNA: TGCGCCAGCAGCCAAGGGTCCGCGAACTATGGCTACACCTTC

D gene: TRBD1
V gene: TRBV6-1
J gene: TRBJ2-7
clone size: few
CDR3 protein: CASSEGQGGQYF
CDR3 DNA: TGTGCCAGCAGTGAAGGACAGGGCGGGCAGTACTTC

D gene: NA
V gene: TRBV19
J gene: TRBJ1-1
clone size: NA
CDR3 protein: CASSMTGSNTEAFF
CDR3 DNA: TGTGCCAGTAGCATGACAGGATCCAACACTGAAGCTTTCTTT

D gene: NA
V gene: TRBV7-2
J gene: TRBJ1-4
clone size: NA
CDR3 protein: CASSLGGYEKLFF
CDR3 DNA: TGTGCCAGCAGCTTAGGGGGGTATGAAAAACTGTTTTTT

D gene: NA
V gene: TRBV9
J gene: TRBJ2-3
clone size: NA
CDR3 protein: CASSVVAKYTDTQYF
CDR3 DNA: TGTGCCAGCAGCGTGGTGGCCAAATACACAGATACGCAGTATTTT

D gene: TRBD1
V gene: TRBV27
J gene: TRBJ2-5
clone size: few
CDR3 protein: CASREQGWKTQYF
CDR3 DNA: TGTGCCAGCAGGGAACAGGGGTGGAAGACCCAGTACTTC

D gene: NA
V gene: TRBV2
J gene: TRBJ2-7
clone size: NA
CDR3 protein: CASSLQGGEQYF
CDR3 DNA: TGTGCCAGCAGTTTACAGGGAGGCGAGCAGTACTTC

D gene: NA
V gene: TRBV7-9
J gene: TRBJ2-5
clone size: once
CDR3 protein: CASSRQGRETQYF
CDR3 DNA: TGTGCCAGCAGCCGGCAGGGTCGGGAGACCCAGTACTTC

D gene: TRBD2
V gene: TRBV5-1
J gene: TRBJ2-5
clone size: NA
CDR3 protein: CASSLEGGETQYF
CDR3 DNA: TGCGCCAGCAGCTTGGAGGGAGGGGAGACCCAGTACTTC

D gene: NA
V gene: TRBV5-1
J gene: TRBJ2-5
clone size: NA
CDR3 protein: CASSAGQASGSGGETQYF
CDR3 DNA: TGCGCCAGCAGCGCCGGACAAGCGAGCGGGTCGGGTGGGGAGACCCAGTACTTC

D gene: NA
V gene: TRBV7-9
J gene: TRBJ2-7
clone size: NA
CDR3 protein: CASSLASRRSYEQYF
CDR3 DNA: TGTGCCAGCAGCTTAGCTAGCCGCCGATCCTACGAGCAGTACTTC

D gene: NA
V gene: TRBV28
J gene: TRBJ2-2
clone size: NA
CDR3 protein: CASSLSPRELFF
CDR3 DNA: TGTGCCAGCAGTTTATCGCCCAGGGAGCTGTTTTTT

D gene: NA
V gene: TRBV27
J gene: TRBJ2-7
clone size: NA
CDR3 protein: CASSFQNSYEQYF
CDR3 DNA: TGTGCCAGCAGTTTCCAGAACTCCTACGAGCAGTACTTC

D gene: NA
V gene: TRBV2
J gene: TRBJ2-5
clone size: few
CDR3 protein: CASTGGRGLDYQETQYF
CDR3 DNA: TGTGCCAGCACGGGGGGCCGGGGTCTTGATTACCAAGAGACCCAGTACTTC

D gene: TRBD1
V gene: TRBV10-3
J gene: TRBJ1-2
clone size: NA
CDR3 protein: CATRGQGGYGYTF
CDR3 DNA: TGTGCCACCCGAGGACAGGGAGGGTATGGCTACACCTTC

D gene: TRBD2
V gene: TRBV5-4
J gene: TRBJ2-3
clone size: few
CDR3 protein: CASSGTSGTDTQYF
CDR3 DNA: TGTGCCAGCAGCGGGACTAGCGGCACAGATACGCAGTATTTT

D gene: TRBD1
V gene: TRBV5-1
J gene: TRBJ1-2
clone size: few
CDR3 protein: CASSLQGENYGYTF
CDR3 DNA: TGCGCCAGCAGCTTGCAGGGGGAAAACTATGGCTACACCTTC

D gene: TRBD1
V gene: TRBV6-1
J gene: TRBJ1-5
clone size: few
CDR3 protein: CASSPTGVDYQPQHF
CDR3 DNA: TGTGCCAGCAGTCCGACAGGGGTCGACTATCAGCCCCAGCATTTT

D gene: NA
V gene: TRBV12-5
J gene: TRBJ2-1
clone size: NA
CDR3 protein: CASGRGGGENEQFF
CDR3 DNA: TGTGCTAGTGGCCGGGGAGGGGGCGAGAATGAGCAGTTCTTC

D gene: NA
V gene: TRBV5-6
J gene: TRBJ1-1
clone size: few
CDR3 protein: CASSLGHLNTEAFF
CDR3 DNA: TGTGCCAGCAGCCTGGGACATCTAAACACTGAAGCTTTCTTT

D gene: NA
V gene: TRBV11-2
J gene: TRBJ2-1
clone size: once
CDR3 protein: CASSSTGGVSYNEQFF
CDR3 DNA: TGTGCCAGCAGCTCAACCGGGGGCGTTTCCTACAATGAGCAGTTCTTC

D gene: NA
V gene: TRBV29-1
J gene: TRBJ1-2
clone size: few
CDR3 protein: CSVALGRDGYTF
CDR3 DNA: TGCAGCGTTGCCCTAGGGAGGGATGGCTACACCTTC

D gene: NA
V gene: TRBV15
J gene: TRBJ1-5
clone size: NA
CDR3 protein: CATSRDRGIGQPQHF
CDR3 DNA: TGTGCCACCAGCAGAGATCGTGGCATAGGACAGCCCCAGCATTTT

D gene: NA
V gene: TRBV6-1
J gene: TRBJ2-1
clone size: NA
CDR3 protein: CASSDPVGASFF
CDR3 DNA: TGTGCCAGCAGTGATCCCGTAGGGGCGTCGTTCTTC

D gene: NA
V gene: TRBV2
J gene: TRBJ1-4
clone size: few
CDR3 protein: CASTGGSPGEKLFF
CDR3 DNA: TGTGCCAGCACGGGGGGGAGCCCAGGTGAAAAACTGTTTTTT

D gene: NA
V gene: TRBV5-1
J gene: TRBJ1-1
clone size: NA
CDR3 protein: CASSLWGEVNTEAFF
CDR3 DNA: TGCGCCAGCAGCTTGTGGGGAGAGGTGAACACTGAAGCTTTCTTT

D gene: NA
V gene: TRBV7-8
J gene: TRBJ1-5
clone size: NA
CDR3 protein: CASSQGPGGYSNQPQHF
CDR3 DNA: TGTGCCAGCAGCCAGGGTCCTGGGGGCTATAGCAATCAGCCCCAGCATTTT

D gene: NA
V gene: TRBV30
J gene: TRBJ1-1
clone size: NA
CDR3 protein: CAWSVPGSNTEAFF
CDR3 DNA: TGTGCCTGGAGTGTCCCGGGGTCGAACACTGAAGCTTTCTTT

D gene: TRBD2
V gene: TRBV7-2
J gene: TRBJ2-5
clone size: NA
CDR3 protein: CASRPLAGGGQETQYF
CDR3 DNA: TGTGCCAGCAGACCACTAGCGGGGGGGGGCCAAGAGACCCAGTACTTC

D gene: TRBD1
V gene: TRBV5-6
J gene: TRBJ2-7
clone size: few
CDR3 protein: CASSLDGTGLYEQYF
CDR3 DNA: TGTGCCAGCAGCTTGGATGGGACAGGCCTCTACGAGCAGTACTTC

D gene: NA
V gene: TRBV13
J gene: TRBJ1-5
clone size: NA
CDR3 protein: CASNLGGGGQPQHF
CDR3 DNA: TGTGCCAGCAACCTCGGGGGAGGGGGTCAGCCCCAGCATTTT